Each of the 18 T cell receptor beta chains below was sequenced from the same sample in a study of shared clonotypes between healthy human individuals. Clones were sequenced by immunoSEQ multiplex PCR, and TCRdb holds only the in-frame ones, with some missing. The table has a few hundred thousand clones, 65% seen once. The sequencing input was memory CD4+ T cells sorted from blood. The subset was: CD45RA-negative fraction. These receptors were taken from a man between 25 and 39 years old in good health.

The chain recombines TRBV27 with TRBJ1-2, with a weak D call TRBD1 (6 bases). V was trimmed by 6 bases and J by 10 bases, leaving 12 bases between them. The CDR3 totals 11 residues. Germline CDR1 and CDR2: MNHEY and SMNVEV (reference sequence). CDR3 region: CASSKQGFYTF. CDR3 in DNA: TGTGCCAGCAGCAAACAGGGATTCTACACCTTC.

The V and J genes are TRBV4-2 and TRBJ2-2, with 11 bases aligning to TRBD2. V shed 0 bases and J 4 bases; nucleotides not matched to a gene: 7. Germline V gene data show CDR1 as LGHNA and CDR2 as YNFKEQ. The CDR3 loop spans 18 amino acids. CDR3 coding DNA: TGTGCCAGCAGCCAAGAGGTAGCGGGAGGGCGCGGCACCGGGGAGCTGTTTTTT. Translating it yields CASSQEVAGGRGTGELFF.

This clone was counted between two and nine times. This chain connects TRBV28 to TRBJ1-1; the D is unclear. CDR3 length equals 13 residues. The ends were cut back, 2 bases at V and 7 bases at J, with 11 bases in the middle. Germline loops: CDR1 MDHEN, CDR2 SYDVKM. CDR3 nucleotide sequence: TGTGCCAGCAGTTTAAAGTTCGGGCTTGAAGCTTTCTTT. Translation: CASSLKFGLEAFF. Using reference TRBV28 and TRBJ1-1 for the parts outside the CDR3, the full variable domain is DVKVTQSSRYLVKRTGEKVFLECVQDMDHENMFWYRQDPGLGLRLIYFSYDVKMKEKGDIPEGYSVSREKKERFSLILESASTNQTSMYLCASSLKFGLEAFFGQGTRLTVV.

The rearrangement joins TRBV15 to TRBJ1-1; D is perhaps TRBD1 (5 bases). V lost 0 bases to trimming and J lost 5 bases, with 16 bases between them. Germline V gives CDR1 LNHNV, CDR2 YYDKDF (reference sequence). The CDR3 covers 16 residues. The CDR3 DNA reads as TGTGCCACCAGCAGAGATAGGTCCGGGGGGAGGACTGAAGCTTTCTTT. Protein: CATSRDRSGGRTEAFF.

The rearrangement links TRBV20-1 to TRBJ1-2; no definite D call. V lost 5 bases, J lost 8 bases, and 9 bases lay in between. Germline lookup yields CDR1 DFQATT and CDR2 SNEGSKA (reference sequence). This CDR3 has 10 amino acids. CDR3 loop: CSARVAGYTF. The CDR3, as DNA: TGCAGTGCTCGTGTAGCGGGCTACACCTTC.

The table lists this clone with a count of one. The V gene is TRBV29-1, the J gene TRBJ2-2; weak D call: TRBD1 (6 bases). Germline CDR1 is SQVTM and CDR2 is ANQGSEA. The CDR3 consists of 15 residues. Trimming shortened V by 7 bases and J by 1 base, and 16 bases separated the two germline ends. CDR3 sequence (DNA): TGCAGCGCTCTCAGTGGGGGCGGGAACACCGGGGAGCTGTTTTTT. Translation: CSALSGGGNTGELFF.

The rearrangement uses TRBV30 and TRBJ1-1, with D perhaps TRBD1 (5 bases). The CDR3 loop spans 15 amino acids. Germline V gene lookup returns CDR1 GTSNPN and CDR2 SVGIG (reference sequence). V gave up 2 bases and J gave up 6 bases, with 19 bases separating them. CDR3 protein: CAWSNAGEGRAEAFF. The CDR3 DNA reads as TGTGCCTGGAGTAACGCCGGGGAGGGGAGGGCTGAAGCTTTCTTT.

This chain links TRBV19 with TRBJ2-7; D gene unclear. This CDR3 is 15 amino acids long. Trimming stripped 0 bases from V and 0 bases from J, with 9 bases between. CDR1 is LNHDA and CDR2 is SQIVND in the germline V gene (reference sequence). This chain's CDR3 is CASSIDPGSSYEQYF. In DNA form, the CDR3 reads TGTGCCAGTAGTATAGATCCCGGAAGCTCCTACGAGCAGTACTTC.

V gene TRBV5-1 combines with J gene TRBJ2-1; TRBD2 aligns across 13 bases. The trim removed 4 bases at V and 3 bases at J, leaving 4 bases unmatched. There are 16 residues in the CDR3. Germline V gives CDR1 SGHRS, CDR2 YFSETQ. The CDR3 DNA reads as TGCGCCAGCAGCGGGGGACTAGCGGGGATCTACAATGAGCAGTTCTTC. Translated, it gives CASSGGLAGIYNEQFF. The variable domain in full, with the rest retrieved from reference TRBV5-1 and TRBJ2-1, is KAGVTQTPRYLIKTRGQQVTLSCSPISGHRSVSWYQQTPGQGLQFLFEYFSETQRNKGNFPGRFSGRQFSNSRSEMNVSTLELGDSALYLCASSGGLAGIYNEQFFGPGTRLTVL.

This chain connects TRBV28 to TRBJ1-4; perhaps TRBD1 as D (6 bases). This CDR3 contains 16 residues. V lost 4 bases, J lost 8 bases, and 20 bases lay in between. Per the germline V gene, CDR1 is MDHEN and CDR2 is SYDVKM. In nucleotides, the CDR3 is TGTGCCAGCAGTTCCTCGGGACAAACGATAGGGGAAAAACTGTTTTTT. Its protein product is CASSSSGQTIGEKLFF.

This sequence joins TRBV10-2 and TRBJ1-4, with a tentative D call TRBD1 (5 bases). The V end lost 3 bases, the J end lost 8 bases, and 19 bases lay between the germline ends. The CDR3 length is 16 residues. CDR1 is WSHSY and CDR2 is SAAADI in the germline V gene. The CDR3 DNA reads as TGCGCCAGCAGTGATGGAGGGTGGGGGTTTGACGAAAAACTGTTTTTT. This translates into CASSDGGWGFDEKLFF.

This clone was seen a few times. The chain joins TRBV5-1 to TRBJ2-7, with a tentative D call TRBD2 (5 bases). There are 11 residues in the CDR3. Germline CDR1 reads SGHRS; CDR2 reads YFSETQ. V dropped 4 bases and J dropped 3 bases, with 5 bases sitting between them. The CDR3 loop reads CASSRDYEQYF. CDR3 nucleotide sequence: TGCGCCAGCAGCCGGGACTACGAGCAGTACTTC.

This clone appeared a few times. CDR3 region: CASTPSGTHEQYF. As DNA, the CDR3 is TGTGCCAGCACCCCTAGCGGGACCCACGAGCAGTACTTC. This sequence joins TRBV6-1 and TRBJ2-7; 9 bases map to TRBD2. The J segment lost 5 bases and the V segment lost 7 bases, leaving 6 bases of the junction unmatched. Per germline, CDR1 MNHNS and CDR2 SASEGT. This CDR3 is 13 amino acids long.

The V gene is TRBV21-1, the J gene TRBJ1-4; TRBD1 is the table's D call and was not checked against the DNA. TRBV21-1 is recorded as a pseudogene. The CDR3 has 14 residues. The DNA of the CDR3 is TGTGCCAGCAGGAGGACAGGGGGTAATGAAAAACTGTTTTTT. Translating gives CASRRTGGNEKLFF.

The CDR3, as DNA: TGCAGCGTTATGAGTCAGGGGGCGGCCGGGGAGCTGTTTTTT. The encoded protein is CSVMSQGAAGELFF. The V and J genes are TRBV29-1 and TRBJ2-2; 8 positions agree with TRBD1. The junction had 8 bases not matched to a gene; V was cut back by 5 bases and J by 6 bases. CDR3 length: 14 amino acids. The germline V gene encodes CDR1 SQVTM and CDR2 ANQGSEA.

Turning to this clone: Other DNA sequences in the sample encode the same CDR3. The V gene is TRBV2, the J gene TRBJ1-1; 10 bases agree with TRBD1. Per the germline V gene, CDR1 is SNHLY and CDR2 is FYNNEI. Unmatched junction bases numbered 1, after V lost 4 bases and J lost 5 bases. This CDR3 comprises 13 residues. CDR3 bases: TGTGCCAGCAGTGGGACAGGGGGGACTGAAGCTTTCTTT. Residues: CASSGTGGTEAFF.

This chain joins TRBV9 and TRBJ2-5; D uncertain. The CDR3 is made up of 15 amino acids. Per germline, CDR1 SGDLS and CDR2 YYNGEE. V lost 0 bases to trimming and J lost 6 bases, with 15 bases between them. The CDR3 coding sequence is TGTGCCAGCAGCGTAGATACAGCCCTTGGAAAGACCCAGTACTTC. Its protein is CASSVDTALGKTQYF.

This clone occurred many times. The rearrangement joins TRBV5-1 to TRBJ2-5; D is perhaps TRBD1 (6 bases). This CDR3 has 14 amino acids. Germline values: CDR1 SGHRS, CDR2 YFSETQ. The germline V and J ends were trimmed by 7 bases and 1 base, with 14 bases remaining between them. For the CDR3, the DNA is TGCGCCAGCCGGCCGGGACAAGTCCAAGAGACCCAGTACTTC. Translated: CASRPGQVQETQYF. Together with reference TRBV5-1 and TRBJ2-5, the CDR3 gives the full variable domain: KAGVTQTPRYLIKTRGQQVTLSCSPISGHRSVSWYQQTPGQGLQFLFEYFSETQRNKGNFPGRFSGRQFSNSRSEMNVSTLELGDSALYLCASRPGQVQETQYFGPGTRLLVL.